This T cell receptor (beta chain) was recorded in a study of beta chain features in type 1 diabetes. The CDR3 is 12 residues long. Germline lookup yields CDR1 SEHNR and CDR2 FQNEAQ (reference sequence). Deletions cut 2 bases from V and 8 bases from J, with 9 bases between. Of the isolated RNA, all was reverse transcribed, and so the sequenced material was expressed TCRB transcripts. TCRdb keeps only in-frame clones here, not all; method: immunoSEQ multiplex PCR. Of 300,000 to 450,000 clones listed, 10% to 15% are singletons. The sequence was collected from a young man in good health. The chain couples TRBV7-9 to TRBJ1-1; D is perhaps TRBD1 (6 bases). Sequencing was carried out using naive CD4+ T cells from blood. The CDR3 region is CASSLNRVEAFF. For the CDR3, the DNA is TGTGCCAGCAGCTTAAACAGGGTGGAAGCTTTCTTT.